These 25 T cell receptor beta chains were sequenced from one sample in a study of T cell repertoires in cytomegalovirus infection. TCRdb fed the reads into MiXCR, producing one record per CDR3 protein. Found here are about 500,000 distinct CDR3 sequences, 30% to 40% of them singletons; the top ten hold roughly 15%. Their specific antigens are unknown. The material sequenced was cultured PBMCs, taken from culture after CMV antigen stimulation. These TCRs come from a human donor in good health (CMV status not recorded). Some clones in this sample may be carry-over from other donors' samples.

V and J are TRBV7-9 and TRBJ2-7, with TRBD2 matching over 8 bases. Germline CDR1 reads SEHNR; CDR2 reads FQNEAQ (reference sequence). This CDR3 contains 14 residues. The V gene end was trimmed by 3 bases and the J gene end by 4 bases; junction bases not matched to a gene: 5. The CDR3 reads CASSLSGSLYEQYF. CDR3 coding DNA: TGTGCCAGCAGCTTGAGCGGGAGTCTATACGAGCAGTACTTC.

This chain links TRBV2 with TRBJ2-1, with a weak D call TRBD2 (6 bases). CDR1 and CDR2 from the germline V gene are SNHLY and FYNNEI. The CDR3 loop spans 14 amino acids. Trimming removed 9 bases at V and 2 bases at J, with 14 bases between. The CDR3 DNA sequence: TGTGCCAGGAAGGGAGGTAGTGCCTACAATGAGCAGTTCTTC. Protein sequence: CARKGGSAYNEQFF.

The rearrangement uses TRBV15 and TRBJ2-3; 7 bases align to TRBD1. Unmatched junction bases numbered 4, after V lost 4 bases and J lost 0 bases. This CDR3 is 15 amino acids long. CDR1 and CDR2 from the germline V gene are LNHNV and YYDKDF (reference sequence). CDR3 DNA sequence: TGTGCCACCAGCAAGCCGGGACAGAGCACAGATACGCAGTATTTT. Encoded protein: CATSKPGQSTDTQYF.

The table lists this clonotype with a few counts. CDR3 nucleotides: TGTGCCAGCAGCTTAGCACTGGACTCCTACAATGAGCAGTTCTTC. It codes for CASSLALDSYNEQFF. V is TRBV7-2 and J is TRBJ2-1; the D is unclear. The ends were cut back, 0 bases at V and 0 bases at J, with 6 bases in the middle. This CDR3 is built from 15 residues. Germline V gives CDR1 SGHTA, CDR2 FQGNSA.

Worth noting for this clonotype: Being one base from a much bigger clone, this may be a read error. The chain combines TRBV7-2 with TRBJ1-5; D not certain. The V gene's germline CDR1 is SGHTA and CDR2 FQGNSA. This CDR3 comprises 15 residues. The CDR3 loop is CASSLGSQGNRPQHF. CDR3 coding DNA: TGTGCCAGCAGCCTTGGAAGTCAAGGCAATCGGCCCCAGCATTTT.

There are a few counts of this clonotype. This sequence joins TRBV27 and TRBJ1-1; no definite D call. Germline V lookup: CDR1 MNHEY, CDR2 SMNVEV (reference sequence). V lost 0 bases and J 3 bases, leaving 8 bases between the germline ends. The CDR3 consists of 14 residues. The CDR3 loop is CASSLSGSHTEAFF. The CDR3 nucleotides read TGTGCCAGCAGTTTATCGGGTTCCCACACTGAAGCTTTCTTT.

Only a few counts were recorded for this clonotype. The rearrangement joins TRBV18 to TRBJ2-1, with 9 bases aligning to TRBD2. Germline assignment: CDR1 KGHSH and CDR2 LQKENI. The V segment lost 1 base and the J segment 3 bases; nucleotides outside the gene matches: 7. The CDR3 totals 17 residues. This CDR3 is CASSPREAAGGYNEQFF. The CDR3, as DNA: TGTGCCAGCTCACCACGCGAGGCAGCGGGAGGCTACAATGAGCAGTTCTTC.

In this sample, this clonotype turned up a few times. V is TRBV28 and J is TRBJ2-3; D is tentatively TRBD1 or TRBD2 (5 bases each). Germline CDR1 reads MDHEN; CDR2 reads SYDVKM. CDR3 size: 16 residues. Trimming shortened V by 5 bases and J by 3 bases, and 18 bases separated the two germline ends. The CDR3 sequence: CASSTSAGTGTDTQYF. CDR3 bases: TGTGCCAGCAGTACCAGTGCCGGGACGGGTACAGATACGCAGTATTTT.

This chain connects TRBV7-6 to TRBJ1-4, with TRBD1 as a possible D gene (6 bases). Per germline, CDR1 SGHVS and CDR2 FNYEAQ. The CDR3 has 13 amino acids. Trimming left V 5 bases short and J 8 bases short, with 12 bases between. The chain's CDR3 is CASSQGTTEKLFF. The DNA of the CDR3 is TGTGCCAGCAGCCAGGGGACTACCGAAAAACTGTTTTTT.

This chain connects TRBV19 to TRBJ1-5, with D possibly matching TRBD1 (5 bases). CDR1 and CDR2 (germline): LNHDA, SQIVND (reference sequence). The CDR3 is 16 residues long. V lost 9 bases, J lost 6 bases, and 24 bases lay in between. The CDR3 DNA reads as TGTGCCAGGGGAGCGGAACCAGACAGCTCCGGTCAGCCCCAGCATTTT. It translates to CARGAEPDSSGQPQHF.

The V call is TRBV7-3, the J call TRBJ2-1, with a weak D call TRBD2 (6 bases). The germline V gene has CDR1 SGHTA and CDR2 FQGTGA. The CDR3 is 14 amino acids. The V and J ends lost 4 bases and 6 bases respectively, with 13 bases between them. The DNA of the CDR3 is TGTGCCAGCAGCTCTTCGGGAGTCATCAATGAGCAGTTCTTC. This sequence encodes CASSSSGVINEQFF.

This clonotype was observed at least ten times. The rearrangement uses TRBV12-3 or TRBV12-4 and TRBJ1-6; D not certain. The CDR3 is made up of 12 amino acids. V dropped 6 bases and J dropped 7 bases, with 7 bases sitting between them. The CDR3 DNA reads as TGTGCCAGCAGCTTAAGGAATTCACCCCTCCACTTT. Translating gives CASSLRNSPLHF.

This chain uses TRBV12-5 with TRBJ1-1; possible D gene TRBD1, 6 bases. V lost 3 bases and J 0 bases, leaving 14 bases between the germline ends. This CDR3 has 16 residues. Germline V lookup: CDR1 LGHNT, CDR2 FRNRAP. The CDR3 nucleotides read TGTGCTAGTGGTTTTGGCCAGGGGTTCCTGAACACTGAAGCTTTCTTT. This gives the protein CASGFGQGFLNTEAFF.

This sequence joins TRBV5-1 and TRBJ2-3; TRBD1 is a possible D gene (7 bases). This CDR3 spans 15 amino acids. CDR1 is SGHRS, CDR2 YFSETQ, per germline. Trimming pared 2 bases from V and 5 bases from J, leaving 15 bases between. CDR3 DNA sequence: TGCGCCAGCAGCTTAAACAGGGGACTGAGAGATACGCAGTATTTT. It is translated as CASSLNRGLRDTQYF.

This clonotype showed up just a few times. The chain recombines TRBV7-6 with TRBJ2-3, with TRBD2 matching 7 bases. J gave up 0 bases and V 2 bases, and 5 bases lay outside the gene matches. The CDR3 extends over 16 amino acids. The V gene's germline CDR1 is SGHVS and CDR2 FNYEAQ. The CDR3 nucleotides are TGTGCCAGCAGCTTAAGCGGGGAGACTAGCACAGATACGCAGTATTTT. Its protein is CASSLSGETSTDTQYF.

The DNA for the CDR3 is TGTGCCAGCAGTGAATTATCGAGGGTCTCTGGAAACACCATATATTTT. Translating it yields CASSELSRVSGNTIYF. The chain combines TRBV25-1 with TRBJ1-3; D remains ambiguous. The CDR3 extends over 16 amino acids. Trimming stripped 1 base from V and 0 bases from J, with 10 bases between. Germline CDR1 MGHDK, CDR2 SYGVNS.

This chain connects TRBV5-4 to TRBJ1-4; 8 nucleotides agree with TRBD1. The CDR3 is made up of 15 amino acids. Germline V gene lookup returns CDR1 SGHNT and CDR2 YYREEE (reference sequence). J lost 6 bases, V lost 4 bases, and 8 bases had no gene match. The CDR3 bases are TGTGCCAGCAGCCCAAGGACAGGGAGGGATGAAAAACTGTTTTTT. It translates to CASSPRTGRDEKLFF.

This clonotype occurred once. This chain joins TRBV27 and TRBJ2-2; 8 bases map to TRBD1. CDR3 length: 14 amino acids. The V gene's germline CDR1 is MNHEY and CDR2 SMNVEV (reference sequence). The trim removed 7 bases at V and 7 bases at J, leaving 8 bases unmatched. DNA for the CDR3: TGTGCCAGCACCCCCGACAGGGGCGGCGGGGAGCTGTTTTTT. Residues: CASTPDRGGGELFF.

V usage is TRBV19 and J usage is TRBJ2-1, with 9 bases that match TRBD2. Germline assignment: CDR1 LNHDA and CDR2 SQIVND (reference sequence). J gave up 3 bases and V 5 bases, and 14 bases lay outside the gene matches. The CDR3 has 18 residues. The CDR3: CASSVGLASGPSYNEQFF. The CDR3 coding sequence is TGTGCCAGTAGTGTGGGACTAGCATCAGGCCCGAGCTACAATGAGCAGTTCTTC.

There are many counts of this clonotype. The chain recombines TRBV7-2 with TRBJ1-2; D possibly corresponds to TRBD1 (6 bases). The germline V gene has CDR1 SGHTA and CDR2 FQGNSA. Trimming removed 0 bases from V and 2 bases from J, with 13 bases in between. The CDR3 runs to 16 residues. This CDR3 reads CASSLAASGVNYGYTF. The CDR3 region has the DNA TGTGCCAGCAGCTTAGCTGCCTCAGGGGTGAACTATGGCTACACCTTC.

This clonotype has a count of ten or more. The chain recombines TRBV7-2 with TRBJ2-2, with a tentative D call TRBD2 (5 bases). Germline lookup yields CDR1 SGHTA and CDR2 FQGNSA. This CDR3 is 17 amino acids long. V lost 5 bases and J lost 2, with 18 bases in between. CDR3 sequence (DNA): TGTGCCAGCAGCCCAGAGAGGTTCAGCGGAAACACCGGGGAGCTGTTTTTT. This translates into CASSPERFSGNTGELFF.

This clonotype came up a few times. This rearrangement joins TRBV19 to TRBJ2-3; tentative D call: TRBD2 (6 bases). With 8 bases removed from V and 3 bases from J, the gap between germline ends came to 6 bases. Germline CDR1 reads LNHDA; CDR2 reads SQIVND (reference sequence). This CDR3 region has 11 residues. In nucleotides, the CDR3 is TGTGCCAGTGGGAGGACAGATACGCAGTATTTT. This translates into CASGRTDTQYF.

This rearrangement joins TRBV27 to TRBJ2-1, with D unclear. Germline loops: CDR1 MNHEY, CDR2 SMNVEV (reference sequence). This CDR3 spans 17 amino acids. The V and J ends lost 5 bases and 4 bases respectively, with 21 bases between them. The CDR3 region has the DNA TGTGCCAGCAGTCCTCCCCCCCGTGTTGGTAGATACAATGAGCAGTTCTTC. Translated, it gives CASSPPPRVGRYNEQFF.

This clonotype was seen a handful of times. This chain uses TRBV7-2 with TRBJ2-5; D is unclear. The length of the CDR3 is 14 residues. Germline CDR1 is SGHTA and CDR2 is FQGNSA. Trimming stripped 2 bases from V and 0 bases from J, with 7 bases between. CDR3 sequence reads: CASSLNSYQETQYF. As DNA, the CDR3 is TGTGCCAGCAGCTTAAACAGCTACCAAGAGACCCAGTACTTC.

The genes are TRBV3-1 and TRBJ2-5; D possibly corresponds to TRBD1 (5 bases). In germline, CDR1 is LGHDT, CDR2 YNNKEL (reference sequence). This CDR3 has 15 residues. With 5 bases removed from V and 3 bases from J, the gap between germline ends came to 16 bases. The CDR3 DNA follows: TGTGCCAGCAGCACTGGCCAGGGTGGAGAAGAGACCCAGTACTTC. Its protein is CASSTGQGGEETQYF.